This T cell receptor (beta chain) was identified in a study of cytomegalovirus exposure and HLA in healthy donors. 13 Jbeta primers and 60 Vbeta primers were used for the PCR. The table came from immunoSEQ multiplex PCR; TCRdb's copy has only in-frame clones and leaves some out. The sample carries around 87,000 clones, over 70% recorded once. Germline values: CDR1 MRHNA, CDR2 SNTAGT. Between the trimmed V and J ends, which lost 4 bases and 0 bases, there was a span of 4 bases. The CDR3 sequence is 14 residues long. This clone is a singleton in its sample. The chain recombines TRBV6-4 with TRBJ2-6; D gene uncertain. Sequenced input: PBMCs. This sequence was found in a middle-aged man in good health and CMV-seronegative. The CDR3 nucleotides read TGTGCCAGCAGTGCCCTCTCTGGGGCCAACGTCCTGACTTTC. As protein: CASSALSGANVLTF.